These 6 T cell receptor beta chains share one sample of origin, sequenced in a study of T-cell reconstitution after alpha-beta-depleted transplantation in children. As it was prepared, the TCRbeta library received unique molecular identifiers. TCRdb reanalysed the PCR reads using MiXCR and keeps one entry per CDR3 protein. This sample carries some 300,000 distinct CDR3 sequences, around a tenth of them seen once, and the ten largest clones take 7.5%. This sample comprised PBMCs, obtained before TCRalphabeta/CD19-depleted stem cell transplant. These receptors all stem from a boy under two years old with acute myeloid leukemia, due to receive a stem cell transplant.

This clonotype was counted between two and nine times. The chain links TRBV6-2 or TRBV6-3 to TRBJ1-1; D is ambiguous. The CDR3 has 15 amino acids. Germline V gene lookup returns CDR1 MNHEY and CDR2 SVGEGT. V was trimmed by 2 bases and J by 5 bases, leaving 15 bases between them. CDR3 protein: CASSYLGSTRTEAFF. DNA of the CDR3: TGTGCCAGCAGTTACCTCGGCAGTACCCGGACTGAAGCTTTCTTT.

This clonotype was detected many times. This rearrangement joins TRBV14 to TRBJ2-1; no firm D call. Trimming removed 2 bases at V and 8 bases at J, with 16 bases between. The length of the CDR3 is 15 residues. In germline, CDR1 is SGHDN, CDR2 FVKESK. CDR3 nucleotide sequence: TGTGCCAGCAGCCAATACGAGGATACACACGATGAGCAGTTCTTC. This gives the protein CASSQYEDTHDEQFF.

This clonotype has just a few counts. The V and J genes are TRBV19 and TRBJ2-4; TRBD1 is a possible D gene (6 bases). From germline, CDR1 is LNHDA and CDR2 SQIVND (reference sequence). The CDR3 length is 12 residues. V was clipped by 7 bases and J by 7 bases, with 11 bases between them. CDR3 protein: CASTTDRNIQYF. DNA for the CDR3: TGTGCCAGTACAACCGACAGGAACATTCAGTACTTC.

This clonotype was observed a few times. The chain couples TRBV7-2 to TRBJ2-7; 10 bases align to TRBD2. This CDR3 has 15 residues. V lost 5 bases to trimming and J lost 2 bases; unmatched junction nucleotides: 6. The germline V gene has CDR1 SGHTA and CDR2 FQGNSA. CDR3 amino acids: CASSVTSGTTYEQYF. The CDR3 bases are TGTGCCAGCAGCGTAACTAGCGGGACCACCTACGAGCAGTACTTC. The full variable domain, rest sourced from reference TRBV7-2 and TRBJ2-7, is GAGVSQSPSNKVTEKGKDVELRCDPISGHTALYWYRQSLGQGLEFLIYFQGNSAPDKSGLPSDRFSAERTGGSVSTLTIQRTQQEDSAVYLCASSVTSGTTYEQYFGPGTRLTVT.

In its sample, this clonotype was seen many times. J is TRBJ2-5 and V is TRBV7-3; either TRBD1 or TRBD2 may fit D (7 bases each). The CDR3 sequence is 13 residues long. The germline V gene encodes CDR1 SGHTA and CDR2 FQGTGA. The ends were cut back, 5 bases at V and 4 bases at J, with 11 bases in the middle. The CDR3 DNA is TGTGCCAGCAGCCAGGGGGGGTTAGAGACCCAGTACTTC. Protein product: CASSQGGLETQYF.

Points on this clonotype: A much larger clone sits a single nucleotide away, making a read error possible. No conserved phenylalanine or tryptophan ends this CDR3, so it is likely a read error. V gene TRBV4-3 combines with J gene TRBJ2-1, with 8 bases matching TRBD2. CDR3 length: 15 residues. Germline loops: CDR1 LGHNA, CDR2 YSLEER. The CDR3 DNA is TGCGCCTGCAGCCAAGACAGCGGGAGCTACAATGAGCAGTTCCTC. Amino acid sequence: CACSQDSGSYNEQFL.